Below, 3 T cell receptor beta chains from the same sample are listed, as sequenced in a study of PD-L1 blockade in urothelial cancer. Sequencing was performed with immunoSEQ multiplex PCR; in TCRdb, only in-frame clones are kept and a portion is missing. The sample has 66,000 or so clones, approximately 91% seen once. As for time point: peripheral blood 6 weeks after treatment start. Source: PBMCs, taken around atezolizumab (anti-PD-L1) treatment. These receptors were collected from a man in his fifties or sixties with urothelial cancer.

V usage is TRBV5-4 and J usage is TRBJ2-7; 9 bases fit TRBD2. V lost 1 base and J lost 5; bases outside the gene matches: 4. Per germline, CDR1 SGHNT and CDR2 YYREEE (reference sequence). This CDR3 region has 14 residues. The CDR3 bases are TGTGCCAGCAGCTTGACCAGCGGGAGGAACGAGCAGTACTTC. Translating it yields CASSLTSGRNEQYF. The full variable domain, its missing parts supplied by reference TRBV5-4 and TRBJ2-7, is ETGVTQSPTHLIKTRGQQVTLRCSSQSGHNTVSWYQQALGQGPQFIFQYYREEENGRGNFPPRFSGLQFPNYSSELNVNALELDDSALYLCASSLTSGRNEQYFGPGTRLTVT.

V gene TRBV30 combines with J gene TRBJ2-2; D is perhaps TRBD2 (6 bases). The germline V and J ends were trimmed by 8 bases and 4 bases, with 17 bases remaining between them. CDR3 length: 14 amino acids. The V gene's germline CDR1 is GTSNPN and CDR2 SVGIG (reference sequence). CDR3 in amino acids: CAQDKGEVTGELFF. CDR3 nucleotide sequence: TGTGCCCAAGACAAAGGGGAGGTCACCGGGGAGCTGTTTTTT.

The V gene is TRBV5-4, the J gene TRBJ2-7; tentative D call: TRBD2 (5 bases). V was pared by 2 bases and J by 7 bases, with 10 bases between. The length of the CDR3 is 12 residues. Germline CDR1 SGHNT, CDR2 YYREEE (reference sequence). The DNA of the CDR3 is TGTGCCAGCAGCTTCCCCGGGGTTGAGCAGTACTTC. Its protein is CASSFPGVEQYF.